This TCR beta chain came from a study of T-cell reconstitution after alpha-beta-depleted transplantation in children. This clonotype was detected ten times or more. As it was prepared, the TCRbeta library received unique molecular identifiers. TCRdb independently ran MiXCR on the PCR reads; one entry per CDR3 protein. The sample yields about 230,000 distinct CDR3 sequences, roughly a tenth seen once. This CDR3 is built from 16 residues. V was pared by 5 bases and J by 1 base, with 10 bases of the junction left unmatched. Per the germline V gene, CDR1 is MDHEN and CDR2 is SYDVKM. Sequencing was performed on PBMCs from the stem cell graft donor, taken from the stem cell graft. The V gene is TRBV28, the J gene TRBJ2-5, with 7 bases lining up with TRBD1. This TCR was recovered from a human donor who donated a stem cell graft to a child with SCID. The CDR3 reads CASSIYPTGRQETQYF. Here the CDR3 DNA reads TGTGCCAGCAGTATCTACCCGACAGGGCGCCAAGAGACCCAGTACTTC.